The 11 T cell receptor beta chains below come from one sample, sequenced in a study of radiation and T cells in renal cell carcinoma. Time point defined: baseline pretreatment blood. Stated treatment: 15 Gy SBRT to primary tumor, nephrectomy 4 weeks later. Profiling relied on immunoSEQ multiplex PCR, and the TCRdb table lists in-frame clones only, not all of them. The sample carries approximately 150,000 clones, over 80% recorded once. Sample: blood, taken from a patient whose treatment included radiotherapy and nephrectomy. The origin of the receptors is a woman between 50 and 59 years old with renal cell carcinoma.

This chain uses TRBV10-3 with TRBJ2-6; 8 bases agree with TRBD1. Germline V gene sequence: CDR1 ENHRY, CDR2 SYGVKD. After removal of 5 bases from V and 0 bases from J, the junction contained 9 bases not matched to a gene. The CDR3 sequence is 18 residues long. CDR3 in amino acids: CAISQWTGPSSGANVLTF. The CDR3 region has the DNA TGTGCCATCAGTCAATGGACAGGGCCGAGCTCTGGGGCCAACGTCCTGACTTTC.

The chain joins TRBV2 to TRBJ1-1, with D hard to call. Germline CDR1 reads SNHLY; CDR2 reads FYNNEI. Deletions cut 4 bases from V and 0 bases from J, with 6 bases between. The CDR3 is 13 amino acids. The CDR3 DNA is TGTGCCAGCAGTGTCGAGTTGAACACTGAAGCTTTCTTT. Translating it yields CASSVELNTEAFF.

The rearrangement links TRBV6-5 to TRBJ1-2, with TRBD1 matching over 7 bases. The CDR3 sequence is 15 residues long. Looked up from germline, CDR1 is MNHEY and CDR2 is SVGAGI. With V trimmed by 2 bases and J by 1 base, 4 bases remained unmatched. CDR3 sequence reads: CASSYDRAHNYGYTF. The DNA for the CDR3 is TGTGCCAGCAGTTACGACAGGGCGCATAACTATGGCTACACCTTC.

The rearrangement joins TRBV6-5 to TRBJ2-7; maybe TRBD2 (5 bases). Germline values: CDR1 MNHEY, CDR2 SVGAGI. V lost 8 bases, J lost 6 bases, and 17 bases lay in between. The CDR3 runs to 13 residues. The CDR3 here is CASREGGYGEQYF. The CDR3 coding sequence is TGTGCCAGCCGAGAGGGCGGCTATGGCGAGCAGTACTTC.

Note on this clone: Additional DNA sequences in this sample encode the identical CDR3. J is TRBJ1-2 and V is TRBV9, with unresolved D. The CDR3 has 11 amino acids. The germline V gene encodes CDR1 SGDLS and CDR2 YYNGEE. V was pared by 0 bases and J by 8 bases, with 5 bases between. The CDR3 loop reads CASSVGRGYTF. CDR3 bases: TGTGCCAGCAGCGTAGGGAGAGGCTACACCTTC.

The chain couples TRBV19 to TRBJ1-5; tentative D call: TRBD1 (5 bases). Trimming stripped 3 bases from V and 7 bases from J, with 7 bases between. The germline CDR1 and CDR2 sequences are LNHDA and SQIVND (reference sequence). This CDR3 region has 12 residues. Here the CDR3 reads CASSMGTQPQHF. In nucleotides, the CDR3 is TGTGCCAGTAGTATGGGGACCCAGCCCCAGCATTTT.

The rearrangement joins TRBV4-1 to TRBJ2-1; 13 nucleotides match TRBD2. The CDR3 length is 14 residues. V shed 3 bases and J 15 bases; nucleotides not matched to a gene: 8. CDR1 MGHRA and CDR2 YSYEKL come from the germline V gene. CDR3 amino acids: CASSQELAGGPPFF. The CDR3 DNA follows: TGCGCCAGCAGCCAGGAACTAGCGGGAGGGCCGCCGTTCTTC.

The V and J genes are TRBV9 and TRBJ2-5; D not resolved. This CDR3 region has 16 residues. The germline V gene encodes CDR1 SGDLS and CDR2 YYNGEE. The V gene lost 0 bases and the J gene lost 0 bases, with 12 bases spanning the gap. CDR3 DNA sequence: TGTGCCAGCAGCGTAGAGGTGGCAGGCTACCAAGAGACCCAGTACTTC. Translating it yields CASSVEVAGYQETQYF.

The table lists this clone with a few counts. The CDR3 reads CASSRSGTDLLGGGYTF. The CDR3 nucleotides are TGTGCCAGCAGCCGGTCGGGAACAGACCTTCTAGGGGGTGGCTACACCTTC. The chain has TRBV5-5 and TRBJ1-2, with D possibly TRBD1 on 6 matching bases. Germline loops: CDR1 SGHKS, CDR2 YYEKEE (reference sequence). The CDR3 runs to 17 residues. Between the trimmed V and J ends, which lost 4 bases and 7 bases, there was a span of 26 bases.

This clone has just a few counts. The J gene is TRBJ2-4, the V gene TRBV30; 7 bases are a match to TRBD1. The CDR3 is made up of 15 amino acids. From germline, CDR1 is GTSNPN and CDR2 SVGIG (reference sequence). With 0 bases clipped from V and 7 bases from J, the junction kept 9 bases outside the gene matches. The CDR3 DNA sequence: TGTGCCTGGAGTGTACTTTGGACAGGCGGGAACATTCAGTACTTC. This codes for CAWSVLWTGGNIQYF. Full variable domain (outside the CDR3, taken from reference TRBV30 and TRBJ2-4): SQTIHQWPATLVQPVGSPLSLECTVEGTSNPNLYWYRQAAGRGLQLLFYSVGIGQISSEVPQNLSASRPQDRQFILSSKKLLLSDSGFYLCAWSVLWTGGNIQYFGAGTRLSVL.

The V call is TRBV7-2, the J call TRBJ1-1; no reliable D call. The germline V and J ends were trimmed by 4 bases and 0 bases, with 6 bases remaining between them. There are 13 residues in the CDR3. Germline CDR1 SGHTA, CDR2 FQGNSA. Written as DNA, the CDR3 is TGTGCCAGCAGCTCACACATGAACACTGAAGCTTTCTTT. As protein: CASSSHMNTEAFF. Variable domain in full (rest from reference TRBV7-2 and TRBJ1-1): GAGVSQSPSNKVTEKGKDVELRCDPISGHTALYWYRQSLGQGLEFLIYFQGNSAPDKSGLPSDRFSAERTGGSVSTLTIQRTQQEDSAVYLCASSSHMNTEAFFGQGTRLTVV.